The 23 T cell receptor beta chains in this list originate from one sample, sequenced in a study of cytomegalovirus exposure and HLA in healthy donors. The PCR contained 60 Vbeta and 13 Jbeta primers. Clones were sequenced by immunoSEQ multiplex PCR, and TCRdb holds only the in-frame ones, with some missing. The sample carries approximately 300,000 clones, about 80% recorded once. Sequencing was performed on PBMCs. These receptors were collected from a girl aged 2-10 years in good health and CMV-seronegative.

The genes are TRBV6-1 and TRBJ2-1; D is perhaps TRBD2 (5 bases). The germline V gene encodes CDR1 MNHNS and CDR2 SASEGT. V lost 10 bases, J lost 4 bases, and 17 bases lay in between. This CDR3 is 14 amino acids long. The CDR3 here is CATTRGLRYNEQFF. CDR3 nucleotide sequence: TGTGCCACCACCAGAGGGTTGAGGTACAATGAGCAGTTCTTC.

The chain recombines TRBV27 with TRBJ2-4; 7 bases agree with TRBD2. CDR1 MNHEY and CDR2 SMNVEV come from the germline V gene (reference sequence). V was clipped by 4 bases and J by 8 bases; unmatched bases: 20. CDR3 size: 18 residues. The CDR3: CASSSLAGGGSGQDIQYF. CDR3 in DNA: TGTGCCAGCAGTTCTCTAGCTGGTGGCGGGAGTGGGCAGGACATTCAGTACTTC.

V is TRBV15 and J is TRBJ1-5; D unclear. Trimming stripped 7 bases from V and 1 base from J, with 11 bases between. The CDR3 is 14 residues long. Germline V gene lookup returns CDR1 LNHNV and CDR2 YYDKDF (reference sequence). As DNA, the CDR3 is TGTGCCACCACAGAGTCGACAAGCAATCAGCCCCAGCATTTT. Translated: CATTESTSNQPQHF.

V and J are TRBV4-1 and TRBJ2-5; 9 bases fit TRBD1. The CDR3 runs 14 residues. The germline V gene has CDR1 MGHRA and CDR2 YSYEKL. The junction had 5 bases not matched to a gene; V was cut back by 5 bases and J by 4 bases. This CDR3 is CASSFRTGVETQYF. For the CDR3, the DNA is TGCGCCAGCAGCTTCCGGACAGGGGTAGAGACCCAGTACTTC.

The rearrangement uses TRBV19 and TRBJ2-5; tentatively, D is TRBD2 (5 bases). This CDR3 spans 14 amino acids. The germline CDR1 and CDR2 sequences are LNHDA and SQIVND (reference sequence). Trimming left V 7 bases short and J 3 bases short, with 15 bases between. This CDR3 reads CASTEGGGKETQYF. The CDR3, as DNA: TGTGCCAGTACAGAAGGAGGCGGAAAAGAGACCCAGTACTTC.

This chain uses TRBV7-9 with TRBJ2-7; 8 bases map to TRBD2. This CDR3 spans 19 amino acids. Trimming cost V 5 bases and J 6 bases; bases outside gene matches: 24. Germline-derived CDR1 and CDR2 are SEHNR and FQNEAQ (reference sequence). This chain's CDR3 is CASSPRPRITGGQLLEQYF. CDR3 bases: TGTGCCAGCAGCCCAAGGCCCAGGATCACGGGAGGGCAACTACTCGAGCAGTACTTC.

The chain joins TRBV11-2 to TRBJ2-7; 8 nucleotides match TRBD2. Germline V gene sequence: CDR1 SGHAT, CDR2 FQNNGV. V trimming: 3 bases; J trimming: 3 bases; junction bases outside the gene matches: 10. This CDR3 region has 16 residues. CDR3: CASSLGVPGGYYEQYF. The CDR3 region has the DNA TGTGCCAGCAGCTTGGGTGTACCGGGGGGGTACTACGAGCAGTACTTC.

This rearrangement joins TRBV18 to TRBJ1-1; D is unresolved. CDR1 is KGHSH and CDR2 is LQKENI in the germline V gene. The CDR3 sequence is 14 residues long. Trimming left V 6 bases short and J 7 bases short, with 18 bases between. CDR3 in amino acids: CASSLFGSGDEAFF. For the CDR3, the DNA is TGTGCCAGCTCCCTCTTCGGCAGCGGGGATGAAGCTTTCTTT.

The V and J genes are TRBV29-1 and TRBJ2-5; the D gene is possibly TRBD1 (7 bases). Germline loops: CDR1 SQVTM, CDR2 ANQGSEA. V was trimmed by 6 bases and J by 1 base, leaving 15 bases between them. The CDR3 length is 14 residues. CDR3 residues: CSVRDSNIQETQYF. In DNA, the CDR3 is TGCAGCGTGCGGGACAGCAACATCCAAGAGACCCAGTACTTC. The full variable domain, in which reference TRBV29-1 and TRBJ2-5 provide the parts outside the CDR3, is SAVISQKPSRDICQRGTSLTIQCQVDSQVTMMFWYRQQPGQSLTLIATANQGSEATYESGFVIDKFPISRPNLTFSTLTVSNMSPEDSSIYLCSVRDSNIQETQYFGPGTRLLVL.

The rearrangement links TRBV7-9 to TRBJ1-6, with a possible D match to TRBD1 (5 bases). The CDR3 is 17 amino acids. The V end lost 5 bases, the J end lost 5 bases, and 19 bases lay between the germline ends. Germline V gene data show CDR1 as SEHNR and CDR2 as FQNEAQ (reference sequence). The CDR3 here is CASSDTQGLINNSPLHF. CDR3 nucleotides: TGTGCCAGCAGCGACACTCAGGGCTTAATTAATAATTCACCCCTCCACTTT.

The gene calls are TRBV6-5 and TRBJ2-2; D perhaps matches TRBD2 (5 bases). This CDR3 is built from 15 residues. Germline V CDR1 and CDR2: MNHEY, SVGAGI. Trimming left V 0 bases short and J 7 bases short, with 12 bases between. CDR3 DNA sequence: TGTGCCAGCAGTTACTCGAGTCGAGGAGGCGGGGAGCTGTTTTTT. This gives the protein CASSYSSRGGGELFF.

V gene TRBV19 combines with J gene TRBJ1-1; 9 positions agree with TRBD1. The germline V gene has CDR1 LNHDA and CDR2 SQIVND (reference sequence). V dropped 5 bases and J dropped 4; count of bases not matched to a gene: 5. This CDR3 spans 14 amino acids. The CDR3 spells CASSQRDRATEAFF. For the CDR3, the DNA is TGTGCCAGTAGTCAGCGGGACAGGGCCACTGAAGCTTTCTTT. The variable domain in full, completed from reference TRBV19 and TRBJ1-1, reads DGGITQSPKYLFRKEGQNVTLSCEQNLNHDAMYWYRQDPGQGLRLIYYSQIVNDFQKGDIAEGYSVSREKKESFPLTVTSAQKNPTAFYLCASSQRDRATEAFFGQGTRLTVV.

The rearrangement links TRBV14 to TRBJ2-1, with TRBD2 matching over 12 bases. Germline V CDR1 and CDR2: SGHDN, FVKESK. This CDR3 is built from 14 residues. V dropped 6 bases and J dropped 7; count of bases not matched to a gene: 4. In DNA form, the CDR3 reads TGTGCCAGCAGGGGGACTAGCGGGCGTAATGAGCAGTTCTTC. It yields the protein CASRGTSGRNEQFF.

The chain employs TRBV7-8 and TRBJ2-7, with a weak D call TRBD2 (7 bases). V lost 9 bases and J 4 bases, leaving 16 bases between the germline ends. Germline values: CDR1 SGHVS, CDR2 FQNEAQ. This CDR3 spans 13 amino acids. CDR3 in amino acids: CASKGGGEYEQYF. CDR3 nucleotide sequence: TGTGCCAGTAAGGGGGGGGGCGAGTACGAGCAGTACTTC.

The chain has TRBV6-5 and TRBJ1-4; D is ambiguous. Germline lookup yields CDR1 MNHEY and CDR2 SVGAGI. The CDR3 has 16 amino acids. The V gene lost 0 bases and the J gene lost 11 bases, with 19 bases spanning the gap. CDR3 loop: CASSYSIVAVVGKLFF. The CDR3 bases are TGTGCCAGCAGTTACTCGATAGTGGCGGTAGTCGGGAAACTGTTTTTT.

The chain uses TRBV28 and TRBJ2-1, with 8 bases matching TRBD2. V shed 8 bases, J shed 3 bases, and the junction held 6 bases outside the gene matches. From germline, CDR1 is MDHEN and CDR2 SYDVKM. This CDR3 is built from 14 residues. This CDR3 is CASGEREHYNEQFF. The DNA of the CDR3 is TGTGCCAGCGGGGAGCGGGAGCACTACAATGAGCAGTTCTTC. The full variable domain, with the rest looked up from reference TRBV28 and TRBJ2-1, is DVKVTQSSRYLVKRTGEKVFLECVQDMDHENMFWYRQDPGLGLRLIYFSYDVKMKEKGDIPEGYSVSREKKERFSLILESASTNQTSMYLCASGEREHYNEQFFGPGTRLTVL.

The V call is TRBV7-8, the J call TRBJ2-3; weak D call: TRBD1 (6 bases). The CDR3 spans 15 residues. Looked up from germline, CDR1 is SGHVS and CDR2 is FQNEAQ. V was trimmed by 4 bases and J by 4 bases, leaving 15 bases between them. CDR3 amino acids: CASSWMRGTPDTQYF. As DNA, the CDR3 is TGTGCCAGCAGCTGGATGAGGGGGACCCCAGATACGCAGTATTTT.

This sequence joins TRBV19 and TRBJ1-2; 9 bases agree with TRBD1. The CDR3 extends over 14 amino acids. Looked up from germline, CDR1 is LNHDA and CDR2 is SQIVND (reference sequence). V shed 4 bases, J shed 8 bases, and the junction held 8 bases outside the gene matches. As DNA, the CDR3 is TGTGCCAGTAGTACCACAGGGGGCGTATCGGGCTACACCTTC. Translating gives CASSTTGGVSGYTF.

The chain joins TRBV2 to TRBJ2-7; 9 nucleotides match TRBD2. The CDR3 contains 16 residues. Germline CDR1 SNHLY, CDR2 FYNNEI. Losses at the gene ends were 3 bases for V and 5 bases for J; bases not matched to a gene: 11. The CDR3 DNA reads TGTGCCAGCAGTGAGAGGGTAGCGGGAGCGGGCGACGAGCAGTACTTC. This codes for CASSERVAGAGDEQYF.

The rearrangement joins TRBV27 to TRBJ2-3; the D is unclear. There are 13 residues in the CDR3. The V end was cut by 1 base, the J end by 4 bases, with 6 bases between. The germline CDR1 and CDR2 sequences are MNHEY and SMNVEV (reference sequence). The CDR3 nucleotides read TGTGCCAGCAGTTTATACGTAGCAGATACGCAGTATTTT. Translation: CASSLYVADTQYF.

V usage is TRBV6-7 and J usage is TRBJ1-5; tentatively, D is TRBD1 (5 bases). TRBV6-7 is marked as an open reading frame, function uncertain. Trimming left V 11 bases short and J 0 bases short, with 14 bases between. CDR3 length: 14 residues. The CDR3 protein is CAGFRQNSNQPQHF. For the CDR3, the DNA is TGTGCCGGCTTTAGACAGAATAGCAATCAGCCCCAGCATTTT.

This sequence joins TRBV7-3 and TRBJ2-1; 9 bases agree with TRBD1. CDR1 and CDR2 from the germline V gene are SGHTA and FQGTGA. The CDR3 has 14 amino acids. V was clipped by 5 bases and J by 7 bases; unmatched bases: 6. CDR3 protein: CASSPGQGRNEQFF. CDR3 bases: TGTGCCAGCAGCCCCGGACAGGGGAGGAATGAGCAGTTCTTC.

The chain combines TRBV7-9 with TRBJ1-5; D unresolved. The CDR3 loop spans 13 amino acids. V lost 6 bases, J lost 6 bases, and 12 bases lay in between. Germline V lookup: CDR1 SEHNR, CDR2 FQNEAQ (reference sequence). For the CDR3, the DNA is TGTGCCAGCAGTAAGGAGTTGCTTCAGCCCCAGCATTTT. Translating it yields CASSKELLQPQHF. Together with reference TRBV7-9 and TRBJ1-5, the CDR3 gives the full variable domain: DTGVSQNPRHKITKRGQNVTFRCDPISEHNRLYWYRQTLGQGPEFLTYFQNEAQLEKSRLLSDRFSAERPKGSFSTLEIQRTEQGDSAMYLCASSKELLQPQHFGDGTRLSIL.